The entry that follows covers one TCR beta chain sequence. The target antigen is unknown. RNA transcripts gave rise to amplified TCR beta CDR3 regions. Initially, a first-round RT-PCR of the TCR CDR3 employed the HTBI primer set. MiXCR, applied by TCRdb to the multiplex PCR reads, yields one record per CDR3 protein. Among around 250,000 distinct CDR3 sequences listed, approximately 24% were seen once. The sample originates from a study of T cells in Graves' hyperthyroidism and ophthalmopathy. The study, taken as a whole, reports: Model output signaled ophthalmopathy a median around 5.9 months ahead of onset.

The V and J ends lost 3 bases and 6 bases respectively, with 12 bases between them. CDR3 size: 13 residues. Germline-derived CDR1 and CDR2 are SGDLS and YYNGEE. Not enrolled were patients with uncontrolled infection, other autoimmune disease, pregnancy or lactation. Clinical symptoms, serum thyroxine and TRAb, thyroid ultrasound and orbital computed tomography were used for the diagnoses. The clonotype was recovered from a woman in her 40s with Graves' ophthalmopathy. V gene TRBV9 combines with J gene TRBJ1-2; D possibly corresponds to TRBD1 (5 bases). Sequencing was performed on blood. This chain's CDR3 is CASSGFRDDGYTF. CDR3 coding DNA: TGTGCCAGCAGCGGCTTTAGGGACGATGGCTACACCTTC.